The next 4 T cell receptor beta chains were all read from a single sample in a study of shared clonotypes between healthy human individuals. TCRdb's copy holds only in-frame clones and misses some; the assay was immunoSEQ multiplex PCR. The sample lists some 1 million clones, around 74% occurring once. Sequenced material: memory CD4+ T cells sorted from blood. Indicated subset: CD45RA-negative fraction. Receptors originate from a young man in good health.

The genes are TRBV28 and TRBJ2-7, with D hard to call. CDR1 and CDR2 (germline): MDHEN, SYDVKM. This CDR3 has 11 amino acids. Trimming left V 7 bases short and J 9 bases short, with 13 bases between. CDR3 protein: CASNTLTAQYF. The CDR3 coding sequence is TGTGCCAGCAACACCCTGACTGCGCAGTACTTC.

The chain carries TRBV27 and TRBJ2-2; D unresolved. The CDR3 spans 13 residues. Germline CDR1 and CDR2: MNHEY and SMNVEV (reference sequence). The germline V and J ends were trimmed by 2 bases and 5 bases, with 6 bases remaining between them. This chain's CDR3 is CASSLSRTGELFF. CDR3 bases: TGTGCCAGCAGTTTAAGTAGGACCGGGGAGCTGTTTTTT.

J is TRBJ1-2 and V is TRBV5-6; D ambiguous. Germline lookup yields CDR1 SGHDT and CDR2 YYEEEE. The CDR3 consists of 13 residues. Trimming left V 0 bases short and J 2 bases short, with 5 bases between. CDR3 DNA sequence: TGTGCCAGCAGCTTGGGCAAAAACTATGGCTACACCTTC. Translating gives CASSLGKNYGYTF.

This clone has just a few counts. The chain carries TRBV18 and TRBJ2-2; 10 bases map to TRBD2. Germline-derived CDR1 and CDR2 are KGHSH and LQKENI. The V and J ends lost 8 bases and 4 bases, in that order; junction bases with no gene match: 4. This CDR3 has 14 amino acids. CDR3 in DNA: TGTGCCAGCCTTACTAGCGGGACCACCGGGGAGCTGTTTTTT. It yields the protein CASLTSGTTGELFF.